The clone carrying this TCR beta chain appeared once. These data come from a study of cytomegalovirus exposure and HLA in healthy donors. CDR3 length equals 14 residues. The germline V and J ends were trimmed by 3 bases and 1 base, with 12 bases remaining between them. The V gene's germline CDR1 is GTSNPN and CDR2 SVGIG (reference sequence). In the PCR, 60 Vbeta and 13 Jbeta primers were used. Produced via immunoSEQ multiplex PCR; TCRdb's table is partial and in-frame only. The sample includes roughly 150,000 clones, approximately 88% of them seen just once. This TCR was recovered from a boy aged 2 to 10 in good health and CMV-seronegative. The chain is built from TRBV30 and TRBJ2-5; possibly TRBD2 for D (6 bases). The sample comprised PBMCs. CDR3 coding DNA: TGTGCCTGGAGCGGAGGGAACCTCCAAGAGACCCAGTACTTC. Its protein product is CAWSGGNLQETQYF.